These T cell receptor beta chains were read from a single sample in a study of T cells after yellow fever vaccination. TCRdb itself ran the 5' RACE reads through MiXCR, one entry per CDR3 protein. The sample lists 60,000 to 95,000 distinct CDR3 sequences, about 7.3% occurring once. Sequenced material: CD8+ T cells sorted from PBMCs, taken more than 8 days after the first yellow fever vaccination. The receptors originated from a man aged 18-30 years who received the YFV17D yellow fever vaccine. CDR3s include the opening cysteine and the closing phenylalanine or tryptophan. D genes are given only for firm matches. Rows may omit the clone size; those that give it use once, few, many or a size class.

clone_size	v_call	d_call	j_call	cdr3_nt	cdr3_aa
many	TRBV2	-	TRBJ2-1	TGTGCCAGCAGTGACCCCCAACTCGCGTACAATGAGCAGTTCTTC	CASSDPQLAYNEQFF
many	TRBV3-1	TRBD1	TRBJ2-1	TGTGCCAGCACAGACAGGGGCAAAAGGAACAATGAGCAGTTCTTC	CASTDRGKRNNEQFF
-	TRBV7-2	TRBD2	TRBJ2-1	TGTGCCAGCAGCCGACGGGGGGGAACCTACAATGAGCAGTTCTTC	CASSRRGGTYNEQFF
many	TRBV5-6	TRBD1	TRBJ2-1	TGTGCCAGCAGTCCTGACAGGGACCTCTACAATGAGCAGTTCTTC	CASSPDRDLYNEQFF
many	TRBV7-8	TRBD1	TRBJ2-4	TGTGCCAGCAGCCCACGGCACGGACAGGGCCCAGCCAAAAACATTCAGTACTTC	CASSPRHGQGPAKNIQYF
-	TRBV27	-	TRBJ1-4	TGTGCCAGCAGTTTATCCTATACATCTTTGATCCAGCCCAGTGAAAAACTGTTTTTT	CASSLSYTSLIQPSEKLFF
many	TRBV11-1	-	TRBJ2-2	TGTGCCAGCAGCTTAATGCGGCAGAGGATAGCCGGGGAGCTGTTTTTT	CASSLMRQRIAGELFF
many	TRBV28	-	TRBJ2-1	TGTGCCAGCACTGGCGGGTTCTACAATGAGCAGTTCTTC	CASTGGFYNEQFF
many	TRBV27	-	TRBJ2-5	TGTGCCAGCAGTTTAGGCGAGGATATTGACGGCGAGACCCAGTACTTC	CASSLGEDIDGETQYF
many	TRBV7-6	-	TRBJ2-2	TGTGCCAGCAGCTTAAGGGGCGGGGAGCTGTTTTTT	CASSLRGGELFF
-	TRBV30	TRBD2	TRBJ2-1	TGTGCCTGGAGTTGGACTAGCGGGGGGGCCTATGAGCAGTTCTTC	CAWSWTSGGAYEQFF
-	TRBV27	TRBD1	TRBJ2-5	TGTGCCAGCAGTTCCAGGGGGCGCCCGGAGACCCAGTACTTC	CASSSRGRPETQYF
many	TRBV3-1	-	TRBJ2-4	TGTGCCAGCAGCCAAGATGAGTCGCGGGGCGAGGGCTTGAACATTCAGTACTTC	CASSQDESRGEGLNIQYF
-	TRBV27	-	TRBJ2-7	TGTGCCAGCAGTGGGACTCCGTACGAGCAGTACTTC	CASSGTPYEQYF
-	TRBV7-8	-	TRBJ2-5	TGTGCCAGCAGCTTAGGAACAACGCGCTACCAAGAGACCCAGTACTTC	CASSLGTTRYQETQYF
-	TRBV7-9	-	TRBJ2-6	TGTGCCAGCAGCGCGACAGGTGTAGGCTCTGGGGCCAACGTCCTGACTTTC	CASSATGVGSGANVLTF
many	TRBV29-1	-	TRBJ2-1	TGCAGCGTTGAGGACAGGGAGGGTTTGAATGAGCAGTTCTTC	CSVEDREGLNEQFF
many	TRBV7-9	-	TRBJ2-3	TGTGCCAGCAGCACGTGGACAGACTCTAGCACAGATACGCAGTATTTT	CASSTWTDSSTDTQYF
few	TRBV29-1	TRBD2	TRBJ2-7	TGCAGCGTTGGGGGAGGGGAAAGTATTTCCTACGAGCAGTACTTC	CSVGGGESISYEQYF
many	TRBV24-1	-	TRBJ2-1	TGTGCCACCAGTGATTTATCACGAGGTGAGCAGTTCTTC	CATSDLSRGEQFF
-	TRBV6-2/TRBV6-3	TRBD2	TRBJ2-7	TGTGCCACCGAGACTAGCGGGGGGCCAGCTCCCTACGAGCAGTACTTC	CATETSGGPAPYEQYF
few	TRBV4-1	-	TRBJ1-2	TGCGCCAGCAGCCCCGCGGGGCCTAACTATGGCTACACCTTC	CASSPAGPNYGYTF
many	TRBV9	-	TRBJ1-5	TGTGCCAGCAGCGTCGAAGGGGGTCCTCTTAGCAATCAGCCCCAGCATTTT	CASSVEGGPLSNQPQHF
-	TRBV5-6	-	TRBJ2-2	TGTGCCAGCAGGGAGGACGCCGCGAACACCGGGGAGCTGTTTTTT	CASREDAANTGELFF
once	TRBV30	-	TRBJ2-7	TGTGCCTGGAGTGTGATTTTTCCCTACGAGCAGTACTTC	CAWSVIFPYEQYF
many	TRBV7-7	TRBD2	TRBJ2-7	TGTGCCAGCAGCTTAGCTAGCGGGGAGTCCTACGAGCAGTACTTC	CASSLASGESYEQYF
few	TRBV12-3/TRBV12-4	-	TRBJ2-1	TGTGCCAGCAGTTTTAGGGGCTCCTACAATGAGCAGTTCTTC	CASSFRGSYNEQFF
many	TRBV4-1	-	TRBJ1-4	TGCGCCAGCAGCCAAGAAGGAGCGACTGAACTGTTTTTT	CASSQEGATELFF
many	TRBV2	-	TRBJ1-6	TGTGCCAAGGGAAAGCCCCCCCAGGATCCCCTCCACTTT	CAKGKPPQDPLHF
many	TRBV12-3/TRBV12-4	-	TRBJ2-4	TGTGCCAGCAGTTTAGACTGGGGGAAGATAAACATTCAGTACTTC	CASSLDWGKINIQYF
many	TRBV7-6	TRBD1	TRBJ2-1	TGTGCCAGCAGCTTAGCGAGAAGATGGCAGGGGGTTTACAATGAGCAGTTCTTC	CASSLARRWQGVYNEQFF
-	TRBV7-6	-	TRBJ2-7	TGTGCCAGCAGCTTAGGATCGGGTAGGGCGAGCGAGCAGTACTTC	CASSLGSGRASEQYF
many	TRBV6-1	-	TRBJ1-3	TGTGCCAGCATGCAGGGAAACTCTGGAAACACCATATATTTT	CASMQGNSGNTIYF
many	TRBV27	-	TRBJ2-7	TGTGCCAGCAGTTCGACTAGGACAGGAGACTACGAGCAGTACTTC	CASSSTRTGDYEQYF
-	TRBV7-2	TRBD2	TRBJ2-1	TGTGCCAGCAGCTGGGGACTAGCGGGGGCTAATGAGCAGTTCTTC	CASSWGLAGANEQFF
few	TRBV7-9	-	TRBJ1-3	TGTGCCAGCAGCAACAGGGCTGGAAACACCATATATTTT	CASSNRAGNTIYF
-	TRBV7-6	TRBD1	TRBJ1-2	TGTGCCAGCAGCCCGAAAGTGGGACAGATGCTTAGTGGCTACACCTTC	CASSPKVGQMLSGYTF
-	TRBV11-3	TRBD1	TRBJ1-1	TGTGCCAGCAGCTCCCCAGGGGGGGCGCGGACTGAAGCTTTCTTT	CASSSPGGARTEAFF
-	TRBV6-6	-	TRBJ1-5	TGTGCCAGCAGTTACGTTGCTCAGCCCCAGCATTTT	CASSYVAQPQHF
few	TRBV6-1	-	TRBJ2-2	TGTGCCAGCAGTCCCGCAGGGAATTTTGTCACCGGGGAGCTGTTTTTT	CASSPAGNFVTGELFF
-	TRBV5-4	-	TRBJ2-2	TGTGCCATCAGCTCGGGGCGTCCCGGGGAGCTGTTTTTT	CAISSGRPGELFF
many	TRBV27	TRBD2	TRBJ2-5	TGTGCCAGCAGCGCAACTAGCGGGGGGATGGAGACCCAGTACTTC	CASSATSGGMETQYF
-	TRBV28	-	TRBJ2-2	TGTGCCAGCAGCCATCTCGAGAACACCGGGGAGCTGTTTTTT	CASSHLENTGELFF
many	TRBV7-2	-	TRBJ2-2	TGTGCCAGCAGGCCTAGCAACACCGGGGAGCTGTTTTTT	CASRPSNTGELFF
-	TRBV6-1	-	TRBJ1-1	TGTGCCAGCAGTGTAATGGGCCCCAACACTGAAGCTTTCTTT	CASSVMGPNTEAFF
few	TRBV5-1	-	TRBJ2-5	TGCGCCAGTACCGGGACAAACCAAGAGACCCAGTACTTC	CASTGTNQETQYF
many	TRBV4-2	TRBD2	TRBJ2-3	TGTGCCAGCAGCCAAGATAGAAGCGGGGGGCCCACAGATACGCAGTATTTT	CASSQDRSGGPTDTQYF
-	TRBV20-1	-	TRBJ1-1	TGCAGTGCCCGTGGCAGCTACACTGAAGCTTTCTTT	CSARGSYTEAFF
-	TRBV4-1	-	TRBJ1-5	TGCGCCAGCAGCCAAGATCATGGTCAGGAATTCGATCAGCCCCAGCATTTT	CASSQDHGQEFDQPQHF
-	TRBV24-1	TRBD2	TRBJ2-2	TGTGCCACCAGTGATTTAGATCCGGGACTAGCGCTTTTCACCGGGGAGCTGTTTTTT	CATSDLDPGLALFTGELFF
many	TRBV29-1	TRBD2	TRBJ2-5	TGCAGCGTTGTCCTAGCGGGGGGCCAAGAGACCCAGTACTTC	CSVVLAGGQETQYF
-	TRBV2	TRBD1	TRBJ2-1	TGTGCCAGCAGAGCCGGGACAGGGCTTTGTAATGAGCAGTTCTTC	CASRAGTGLCNEQFF
-	TRBV7-8	-	TRBJ2-1	TGTGCCAGCAGCTTACGATCGGCGGCGACCTACAATGAGCAGTTCTTC	CASSLRSAATYNEQFF
many	TRBV2	-	TRBJ2-7	TGTGCCAGCGAAACCCAGCAACCACGAGGGTACGAGCAGTACTTC	CASETQQPRGYEQYF
few	TRBV6-6	-	TRBJ1-1	TGTGCCAGCAGTTACACGGCTGAAGCTTTCTTT	CASSYTAEAFF
-	TRBV29-1	-	TRBJ2-5	TGCAGCGTTGAAGCCCCCGGGGGCCCCCGTGAGACCCAGTACTTC	CSVEAPGGPRETQYF
many	TRBV5-1	-	TRBJ2-5	TGCGCCAGCAGCTTGTATCCCAGAGAGACCCAGTACTTC	CASSLYPRETQYF
-	TRBV7-9	-	TRBJ2-7	TGTGCCAGCAGCTTAGGGTCGGGGGGCGCAACCTACGAGCAGTACTTC	CASSLGSGGATYEQYF
once	TRBV15	TRBD1	TRBJ2-5	TGTGCCACCCGCCGGACAGGGGGCCGGGAGACCCAGTACTTC	CATRRTGGRETQYF